This is a list of T cell receptor beta chains from one sample in a study of vaccination effects on CD4 cells after COVID-19. Clones were read by immunoSEQ multiplex PCR, and TCRdb kept only the in-frame ones, dropping some. Among around 53,000 clones listed, 65% to 80% were seen once. Which antigens these TCRs recognize remains unknown. The sequencing here drew on CD4+ T cells from PBMCs cultured with HIV peptides, taken before COVID-19 vaccination. Receptor source: a human donor who had a prior SARS-CoV-2 infection. The conserved cysteine and the conserved F or W are not part of the CDR3 here. Each record gives: V gene, CDR3 protein.

V: TRBV18
CDR3: ASSPGVEETQY

V: TRBV20-1
CDR3: SAPTADGYT

V: TRBV27
CDR3: ASSPGIRGDGLANYGYT

V: TRBV2
CDR3: ASAREVYNEQF

V: TRBV3-1/TRBV3-2
CDR3: ASSQDRGGGVWETQY

V: TRBV7-2
CDR3: ASSLEGTANSPLH

V: TRBV18
CDR3: ASSSPVLAGTSTDTQY

V: TRBV2
CDR3: ASSEASPPGLMDSPLH

V: TRBV5-1
CDR3: ASSRDRNTGELF

V: TRBV5-4
CDR3: ASSLQGARPYGYT

V: TRBV7-2
CDR3: ASSPYSREQF

V: TRBV3-1/TRBV3-2
CDR3: ASSRRVDRPGYEQY

V: TRBV23-1
CDR3: ASSQLYAGANTGELF

V: TRBV11-3
CDR3: ASSPGQGRNTEAF

V: TRBV11-3
CDR3: ASSSGTGRSSPDYEQY

V: TRBV5-1
CDR3: ASSLAKGVIGTEAF

V: TRBV11-2
CDR3: ASSLEPELNEKLF

V: TRBV3-1/TRBV3-2
CDR3: ASSPDPTSTDTQY

V: TRBV24-1
CDR3: ATSDGQGDQPQH

V: TRBV10-3
CDR3: AISDRREGDNEQF

V: TRBV3-1/TRBV3-2
CDR3: ASSSSGTDTQY

V: TRBV18
CDR3: ASSLQSPVINRSGNTIY

V: TRBV13
CDR3: ASSLVGRGDEQY

V: TRBV7-8
CDR3: ASSLARAGGGELF

V: TRBV9
CDR3: ASSRTTVPGYGYT

V: TRBV12-5
CDR3: ASIGLAGVGDTQY

V: TRBV13
CDR3: ASSLRQAEAF

V: TRBV5-1
CDR3: ASSLVANYEQY

V: TRBV9
CDR3: ASSVDPDNQPQH

V: TRBV14
CDR3: ASSQDEGGRNQPQH

V: TRBV7-3
CDR3: ASSLTGAGNEQF

V: TRBV6-5
CDR3: ASRAGNNYEQY

V: TRBV9
CDR3: ASSPKREGWNGELF

V: TRBV11-1
CDR3: ASSYTGGVGTYEQY

V: TRBV9
CDR3: ASSAPQGVDYGYT

V: TRBV19
CDR3: ASSGTSGSSGANVLT

V: TRBV5-6
CDR3: ASSADRENYGYT

V: TRBV6-5
CDR3: ASSGDRSSYEQY

V: TRBV2
CDR3: ASSDSGGPEETQY

V: TRBV12-3/TRBV12-4
CDR3: ASSLWQQETQY

V: TRBV7-2
CDR3: ASSFRPKDTQY

V: TRBV20-1
CDR3: SAIGGDTQY

V: TRBV11-3
CDR3: ASSPPGGRAEAF

V: TRBV5-4
CDR3: ASSQGGPEAF

V: TRBV24-1
CDR3: ATSDSGTSYEQY

V: TRBV3-1/TRBV3-2
CDR3: ASSQLAGGSYNEQF

V: TRBV25-1
CDR3: ASSGAGGDQPQH

V: TRBV27
CDR3: ASSPTYQETQY

V: TRBV7-2
CDR3: ASSLGPSTDTQY

V: TRBV6-1
CDR3: ASTGDRASYEQY

V: TRBV9
CDR3: ASSVEGYLEETQY

V: TRBV7-9
CDR3: ASSLALAGGDTGELF

V: TRBV2
CDR3: ASSEAMGFAVGTDTQY

V: TRBV19
CDR3: ASSTRNRGRGQF

V: TRBV2
CDR3: ASNGAISTDTQY

V: TRBV10-3
CDR3: ATVGTSLLTGSAGELF

V: TRBV5-1
CDR3: ASSPQTGANTEAF